Each of the 29 T cell receptor beta chains below was sequenced from the same sample in a study of blood T cell repertoires in COVID-19. Profiled with immunoSEQ multiplex PCR; TCRdb holds only in-frame clones, not every one. The table lists 210,000 or so clones, roughly 81% of them singletons. The sequenced sample was peripheral blood. These receptors came from a woman in her 50s with active or convalescent COVID-19.

This clone was counted a few times. The chain joins TRBV29-1 to TRBJ2-3; D possibly uses TRBD1 or TRBD2 (5 bases each). CDR1 is SQVTM and CDR2 is ANQGSEA in the germline V gene. V lost 7 bases and J lost 4, with 15 bases in between. The CDR3 loop spans 13 amino acids. Here the CDR3 reads CSGGSGLADTQYF. The CDR3 DNA is TGCAGCGGGGGGAGTGGGCTGGCAGATACGCAGTATTTT.

The chain carries TRBV2 and TRBJ2-2, with 10 bases identical to TRBD2. From germline, CDR1 is SNHLY and CDR2 FYNNEI. The CDR3 covers 18 residues. Trimming cost V 10 bases and J 0 bases; bases outside gene matches: 14. CDR3 residues: CATHPGGAGGPNTGELFF. The DNA for the CDR3 is TGTGCCACCCACCCCGGGGGAGCGGGGGGGCCGAACACCGGGGAGCTGTTTTTT.

DNA for the CDR3: TGTGCCAGCAGCCCCTGGGAAGGGGGCAGGAGGGAGCTGTTTTTT. Protein sequence: CASSPWEGGRRELFF. The chain links TRBV11-2 to TRBJ2-2; 7 bases fit TRBD1. Germline loops: CDR1 SGHAT, CDR2 FQNNGV. This CDR3 has 15 residues. V gave up 5 bases and J gave up 9 bases; unmatched junction bases: 12.

The rearrangement uses TRBV5-1 and TRBJ2-2; 8 nucleotides match TRBD1. The CDR3 length is 14 residues. J was trimmed by 5 bases and V by 4 bases; bases with no gene match: 4. Germline V gene sequence: CDR1 SGHRS, CDR2 YFSETQ. The CDR3 bases are TGCGCCAGCAGCGTGACAGGGGTAACCGGGGAGCTGTTTTTT. Translated: CASSVTGVTGELFF.

This chain joins TRBV19 and TRBJ2-1, with 8 nucleotides matching TRBD2. CDR3 length: 15 amino acids. Unmatched junction bases numbered 10, after V lost 6 bases and J lost 6 bases. In germline, CDR1 is LNHDA, CDR2 SQIVND (reference sequence). CDR3 in DNA: TGTGCCAGTAGCCTTCTCGGGGGGGCCGTCAATGAGCAGTTCTTC. Its protein is CASSLLGGAVNEQFF.

This sequence joins TRBV5-4 and TRBJ1-3, with D unresolved. This CDR3 spans 13 amino acids. V dropped 3 bases and J dropped 4 bases, with 8 bases sitting between them. Per germline, CDR1 SGHNT and CDR2 YYREEE (reference sequence). CDR3 sequence reads: CASSSGGGNTIYF. The DNA of the CDR3 is TGTGCCAGCAGCTCAGGTGGGGGAAACACCATATATTTT.

In this sample, this clone turned up a few times. The genes are TRBV28 and TRBJ1-5; D is perhaps TRBD1 (5 bases). Trimming removed 4 bases at V and 3 bases at J, with 13 bases between. This CDR3 is 15 amino acids long. Germline V gene data show CDR1 as MDHEN and CDR2 as SYDVKM. CDR3 loop: CASSSRGRSNQPQHF. For the CDR3, the DNA is TGTGCCAGCAGTTCCCGGGGGAGGTCCAATCAGCCCCAGCATTTT.

This chain connects TRBV7-9 to TRBJ2-5; 9 positions agree with TRBD2. CDR1 is SEHNR, CDR2 FQNEAQ, per germline (reference sequence). The V and J ends lost 5 bases and 3 bases, in that order; junction bases with no gene match: 10. The CDR3 loop spans 16 amino acids. CDR3 sequence: CASSRASGLAKETQYF. In DNA form, the CDR3 reads TGTGCCAGCAGCCGGGCCTCCGGACTAGCGAAAGAGACCCAGTACTTC. Using reference TRBV7-9 and TRBJ2-5 for the parts outside the CDR3, the full variable domain is DTGVSQNPRHKITKRGQNVTFRCDPISEHNRLYWYRQTLGQGPEFLTYFQNEAQLEKSRLLSDRFSAERPKGSFSTLEIQRTEQGDSAMYLCASSRASGLAKETQYFGPGTRLLVL.

This clone was seen at least ten times. The rearrangement links TRBV4-2 to TRBJ2-7; D may be TRBD2 (6 bases). Germline CDR1 reads LGHNA; CDR2 reads YNFKEQ. Trimming left V 4 bases short and J 3 bases short, with 10 bases between. This CDR3 is 13 amino acids long. This CDR3 is CASSPHSGYEQYF. In DNA form, the CDR3 reads TGTGCCAGCAGCCCTCATAGCGGCTACGAGCAGTACTTC.

The chain carries TRBV12-5 and TRBJ1-1; no definite D call. V dropped 0 bases and J dropped 8 bases, with 10 bases sitting between them. CDR3 length equals 13 residues. Germline CDR1 LGHNT, CDR2 FRNRAP. CDR3 sequence: CASGLVAPREAFF. The CDR3 DNA sequence: TGTGCTAGTGGTTTGGTTGCCCCCCGGGAAGCTTTCTTT.

J is TRBJ2-1 and V is TRBV10-3; 9 bases are a match to TRBD1. The trim removed 8 bases at V and 5 bases at J, leaving 7 bases unmatched. The CDR3 sequence is 14 residues long. Germline assignment: CDR1 ENHRY and CDR2 SYGVKD. This CDR3 reads CAIHPGQGHNEQFF. The CDR3 nucleotides read TGTGCCATCCATCCGGGACAGGGCCACAATGAGCAGTTCTTC.

This chain links TRBV9 with TRBJ1-4, with D maybe TRBD1 (5 bases). CDR3 length equals 14 residues. Trimming cost V 1 base and J 8 bases, with 12 bases left between them. The germline V gene encodes CDR1 SGDLS and CDR2 YYNGEE. The CDR3 nucleotides are TGTGCCAGCAGCGTAAGGGGAGGACCCGAAAAACTGTTTTTT. This encodes CASSVRGGPEKLFF. The complete variable domain, with remaining parts taken from reference TRBV9 and TRBJ1-4, reads DSGVTQTPKHLITATGQRVTLRCSPRSGDLSVYWYQQSLDQGLQFLIQYYNGEERAKGNILERFSAQQFPDLHSELNLSSLELGDSALYFCASSVRGGPEKLFFGSGTQLSVL.

The gene calls are TRBV9 and TRBJ2-3; D gene uncertain. V dropped 4 bases and J dropped 1 base, with 19 bases sitting between them. Germline V lookup: CDR1 SGDLS, CDR2 YYNGEE. This CDR3 has 17 amino acids. The CDR3 nucleotides read TGTGCCAGCAGCCAAAGCATAGCAGCCCTGGGCACAGATACGCAGTATTTT. Protein: CASSQSIAALGTDTQYF.

The rearrangement joins TRBV6-1 to TRBJ2-1; D remains ambiguous. Looked up from germline, CDR1 is MNHNS and CDR2 is SASEGT. Trimming left V 4 bases short and J 12 bases short, with 25 bases between. The CDR3 loop spans 16 amino acids. CDR3 nucleotide sequence: TGTGCCAGCAGTGTCTCGACTGTTGCGCCAAACAATCGGCAGTTCTTC. Amino acid sequence: CASSVSTVAPNNRQFF.

The chain couples TRBV6-5 to TRBJ1-2, with TRBD1 matching 8 bases. The CDR3 extends over 12 amino acids. The ends lost 5 bases at V and 5 bases at J; junction bases unmatched: 1. The germline gives CDR1 MNHEY, CDR2 SVGAGI. DNA for the CDR3: TGTGCCAGCAGTCGGACAGGGTATGGCTACACCTTC. Amino acid sequence: CASSRTGYGYTF.

This clone has just one count. The chain links TRBV23-1 to TRBJ2-1; 10 bases fit TRBD2. TRBV23-1 is annotated as an ORF whose role is uncertain. The V gene end was trimmed by 5 bases and the J gene end by 6 bases; junction bases not matched to a gene: 4. This CDR3 spans 14 amino acids. CDR3 protein: CASSTPSGGNEQFF. The CDR3 DNA reads TGCGCCAGCAGTACGCCTAGCGGGGGCAATGAGCAGTTCTTC.

The V call is TRBV11-2, the J call TRBJ2-3; no clear D gene. Germline lookup yields CDR1 SGHAT and CDR2 FQNNGV. V was cut by 3 bases and J by 2 bases, with 9 bases left in between. The CDR3 is 14 amino acids. CDR3 sequence: CASSFTANTDTQYF. CDR3 nucleotide sequence: TGTGCCAGCAGCTTCACAGCTAACACAGATACGCAGTATTTT. Using reference TRBV11-2 and TRBJ2-3 for the parts outside the CDR3, the full variable domain is EAGVAQSPRYKIIEKRQSVAFWCNPISGHATLYWYQQILGQGPKLLIQFQNNGVVDDSQLPKDRFSAERLKGVDSTLKIQPAKLEDSAVYLCASSFTANTDTQYFGPGTRLTVL.

The chain uses TRBV6-1 and TRBJ2-5; no firm D call. The germline V gene has CDR1 MNHNS and CDR2 SASEGT. The CDR3 consists of 13 residues. The V and J ends lost 1 base and 7 bases respectively, with 10 bases between them. The CDR3 DNA reads as TGTGCCAGCAGTGAAGACGGGTACGGGACCCAGTACTTC. Its translation is CASSEDGYGTQYF.

The V gene is TRBV14, the J gene TRBJ2-5, with 13 bases fitting TRBD2. CDR1 SGHDN and CDR2 FVKESK come from the germline V gene. The V and J ends lost 1 base and 4 bases, in that order; junction bases with no gene match: 3. The CDR3 is made up of 16 amino acids. Here the CDR3 reads CASSQVRTSGGETQYF. The CDR3 DNA is TGTGCCAGCAGCCAAGTTCGGACTAGCGGGGGAGAGACCCAGTACTTC.

This clone showed up just a few times. The V gene is TRBV10-1, the J gene TRBJ2-2, with a tentative D call TRBD1 (9 bases). V lost 3 bases, J lost 4 bases, and 18 bases lay in between. CDR1 is WNHNN and CDR2 is SYGVQD in the germline V gene (reference sequence). This CDR3 contains 17 residues. The CDR3, as DNA: TGCGCCAGCAGTGACCCGGGGGGGACAGGGTTCACCGGGGAGCTGTTTTTT. Amino acids: CASSDPGGTGFTGELFF.

The V and J genes are TRBV28 and TRBJ2-1, with 8 positions matching TRBD2. Per the germline V gene, CDR1 is MDHEN and CDR2 is SYDVKM. The trim removed 3 bases at V and 7 bases at J, leaving 8 bases unmatched. The CDR3 covers 15 residues. The CDR3 nucleotides read TGTGCCAGCAGTTTGGTGTCTAGCGGGTGGAATGAGCAGTTCTTC. Translating gives CASSLVSSGWNEQFF.

J is TRBJ1-3 and V is TRBV5-6; D uncertain. Germline loops: CDR1 SGHDT, CDR2 YYEEEE. The CDR3 length is 14 residues. V lost 0 bases to trimming and J lost 5 bases, with 9 bases between them. CDR3: CASSLAGARNTIYF. For the CDR3, the DNA is TGTGCCAGCAGCTTGGCTGGAGCTCGAAACACCATATATTTT.

The chain carries TRBV6-1 and TRBJ2-7; tentatively, D is TRBD1 (5 bases). Looked up from germline, CDR1 is MNHNS and CDR2 is SASEGT. The CDR3 is 15 amino acids. Trimming pared 2 bases from V and 5 bases from J, leaving 16 bases between. The CDR3 coding sequence is TGTGCCAGCAGTGAAAGGAAAGGGGCCGATGACGAGCAGTACGTC. As protein: CASSERKGADDEQYV.

This chain uses TRBV21-1 with TRBJ1-1. TRBV21-1 is a documented pseudogene. This CDR3 region has 14 residues. CDR3 DNA sequence: TGTGCCAGCAGCACCGGGAGGGAGAACACTGAAGCTTTCTTT. Translated, it gives CASSTGRENTEAFF.

Only one count was recorded for this clone. The gene calls are TRBV18 and TRBJ2-7; 9 nucleotides align to TRBD1. Trimming at V came to 6 bases and at J to 7 bases, leaving 7 bases not matched to a gene. CDR1 KGHSH and CDR2 LQKENI come from the germline V gene. The length of the CDR3 is 13 residues. CDR3: CASSSQQGAEQYV. The CDR3 DNA is TGTGCCAGCTCCAGCCAACAGGGGGCGGAGCAGTACGTC.

This clone showed up just once. The genes are TRBV28 and TRBJ1-2, with a tentative D call TRBD1 (6 bases). V was cut by 5 bases and J by 1 base, with 8 bases left in between. CDR3 length: 13 residues. The germline V gene has CDR1 MDHEN and CDR2 SYDVKM. For the CDR3, the DNA is TGTGCCAGCAGTCAGGACAGTAACTATGGCTACACCTTC. This gives the protein CASSQDSNYGYTF.

This chain joins TRBV18 and TRBJ1-4; no definite D call. Trimming shortened V by 6 bases and J by 0 bases, and 14 bases separated the two germline ends. Germline lookup yields CDR1 KGHSH and CDR2 LQKENI. CDR3 size: 16 residues. As DNA, the CDR3 is TGTGCCAGCTCTCAGGAGGCTCTAGCAACTAATGAAAAACTGTTTTTT. Translation: CASSQEALATNEKLFF.

The chain couples TRBV18 to TRBJ2-3, with 10 bases matching TRBD2. CDR1 KGHSH and CDR2 LQKENI come from the germline V gene. Trimming took 0 bases from V and 2 from J; bases not matched to a gene: 8. The CDR3 is 18 residues long. The CDR3 DNA follows: TGTGCCAGCTCACCACCTAGCGGGGGGACTCGATACACAGATACGCAGTATTTT. Translated, it gives CASSPPSGGTRYTDTQYF.

The V call is TRBV3-1 (or the pseudogene TRBV3-2), the J call TRBJ1-4, with D unresolved. The CDR3 length is 15 residues. The germline gives CDR1 LGHDT, CDR2 YNNKEL (reference sequence). V lost 4 bases and J 0 bases, leaving 9 bases between the germline ends. CDR3 loop: CASSPVLATNEKLFF. CDR3 DNA: TGTGCCAGCAGCCCAGTGCTTGCAACTAATGAAAAACTGTTTTTT.